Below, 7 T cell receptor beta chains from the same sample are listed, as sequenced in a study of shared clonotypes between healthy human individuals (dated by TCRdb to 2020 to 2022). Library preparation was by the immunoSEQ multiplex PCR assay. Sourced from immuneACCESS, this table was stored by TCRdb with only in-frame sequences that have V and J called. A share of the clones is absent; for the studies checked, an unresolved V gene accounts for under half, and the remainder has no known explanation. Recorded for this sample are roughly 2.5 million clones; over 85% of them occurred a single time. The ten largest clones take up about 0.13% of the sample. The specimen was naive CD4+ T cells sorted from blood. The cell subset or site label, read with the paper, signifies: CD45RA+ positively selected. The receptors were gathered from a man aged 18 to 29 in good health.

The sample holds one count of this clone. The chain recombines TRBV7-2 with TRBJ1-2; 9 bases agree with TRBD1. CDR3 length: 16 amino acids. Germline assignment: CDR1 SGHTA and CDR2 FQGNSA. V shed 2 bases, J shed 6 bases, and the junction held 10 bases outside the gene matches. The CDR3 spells CASSLRQRQGGHGYTF. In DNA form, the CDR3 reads TGTGCCAGCAGCTTAAGACAGAGACAGGGGGGACATGGCTACACCTTC.

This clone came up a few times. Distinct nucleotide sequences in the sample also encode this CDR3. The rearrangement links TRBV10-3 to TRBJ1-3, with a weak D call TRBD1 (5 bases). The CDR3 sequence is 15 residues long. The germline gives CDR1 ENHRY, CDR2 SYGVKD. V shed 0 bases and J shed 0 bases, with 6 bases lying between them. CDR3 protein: CAISESGGSGNTIYF. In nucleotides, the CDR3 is TGTGCCATCAGTGAGTCCGGGGGCTCTGGAAACACCATATATTTT.

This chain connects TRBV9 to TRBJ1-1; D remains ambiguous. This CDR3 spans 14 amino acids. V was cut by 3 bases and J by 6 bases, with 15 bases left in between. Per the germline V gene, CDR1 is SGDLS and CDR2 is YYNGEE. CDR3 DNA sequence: TGTGCCAGCAGCGCACACGTGGATTTCTCTGAAGCTTTCTTT. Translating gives CASSAHVDFSEAFF.

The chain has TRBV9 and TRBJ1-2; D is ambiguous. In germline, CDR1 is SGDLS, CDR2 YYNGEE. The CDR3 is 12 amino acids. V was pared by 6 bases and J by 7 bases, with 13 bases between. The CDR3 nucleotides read TGTGCCAGCACGCTTTCTCTCTGTGGCTACACCTTC. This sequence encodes CASTLSLCGYTF.

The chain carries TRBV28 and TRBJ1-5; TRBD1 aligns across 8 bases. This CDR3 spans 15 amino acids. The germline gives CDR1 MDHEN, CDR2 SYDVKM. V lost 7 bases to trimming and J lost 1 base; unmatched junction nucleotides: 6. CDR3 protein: CASNPGGGSNQPQHF. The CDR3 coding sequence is TGTGCCAGCAACCCAGGGGGCGGGAGCAATCAGCCCCAGCATTTT.

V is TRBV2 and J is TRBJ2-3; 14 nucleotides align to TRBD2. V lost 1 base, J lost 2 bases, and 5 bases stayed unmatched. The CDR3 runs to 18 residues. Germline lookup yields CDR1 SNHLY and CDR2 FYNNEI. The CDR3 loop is CASSEGGLAGGITDTQYF. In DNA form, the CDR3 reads TGTGCCAGCAGTGAAGGAGGACTAGCGGGAGGAATCACAGATACGCAGTATTTT.

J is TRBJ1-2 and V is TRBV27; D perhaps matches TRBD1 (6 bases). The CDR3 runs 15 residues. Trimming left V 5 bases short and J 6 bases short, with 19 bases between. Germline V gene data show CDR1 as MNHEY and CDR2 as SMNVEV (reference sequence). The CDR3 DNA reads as TGTGCCAGCAGTAGCTCTCGTTGGGGGCAAGATGGCTACACCTTC. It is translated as CASSSSRWGQDGYTF.